The clone carrying this T cell receptor beta chain came up a few times. As yet, its antigen is unknown. Uncontrolled infection, other autoimmune disease, pregnancy or lactation barred patients from enrollment. Diagnoses used clinical symptoms, serum thyroxine and TRAb, thyroid ultrasound and orbital computed tomography. The record originates from a study of T cells in Graves' hyperthyroidism and ophthalmopathy. Overall study results and limits: In validation, the model predicted ophthalmopathy. These predictions came a median approximately 5.9 months before onset.

The CDR3 totals 12 residues. Germline loops: CDR1 LGHDT, CDR2 YNNKEL (reference sequence). Trimming cost V 4 bases and J 3 bases, with 7 bases left between them. Using RNA transcripts as the source, TCR beta CDR3 regions were amplified. First-round RT-PCR of the TCR CDR3 relied on the HTBI primer set. TCRdb re-analysed the multiplex PCR reads in MiXCR, keeping a single row per CDR3 protein. Of approximately 700,000 distinct CDR3 sequences listed, less than 45% are singletons. Input material: peripheral blood or thyroid tissue (not recorded which). The chain uses TRBV3-1 and TRBJ2-7, with D unclear. This clonotype originated in an adult man with Graves' disease, either hyperthyroidism or ophthalmopathy (not recorded which). CDR3 DNA sequence: TGTGCCAGCAGCCGTATAGACTACGAGCAGTACTTC. It translates to CASSRIDYEQYF.